The next 21 T cell receptor beta chains were all read from a single sample in a study of CD8 T cells in Susac syndrome. When the RNA was reverse transcribed, random hexamers were used with an input of roughly 0.5 to 1 ug. From the immunoSEQ multiplex PCR reads, TCRdb called clonotypes with MiXCR, one entry per CDR3 protein. The sample carries approximately 190,000 distinct CDR3 sequences, approximately 95% recorded once. The sample consisted of CD8+ T cells from PBMCs. These receptors all come from a human donor with Susac syndrome.

The V and J genes are TRBV5-6 and TRBJ1-1; 8 bases are a match to TRBD1. With V trimmed by 1 base and J by 6 bases, 5 bases remained unmatched. Germline V gene sequence: CDR1 SGHDT, CDR2 YYEEEE. The CDR3 length is 14 residues. CDR3 nucleotide sequence: TGTGCCAGCAGCTTGTGGACAGGGACGGCTGAAGCTTTCTTT. Its protein product is CASSLWTGTAEAFF. Based on the CDR3 plus reference TRBV5-6 and TRBJ1-1, the full variable domain is DAGVTQSPTHLIKTRGQQVTLRCSPKSGHDTVSWYQQALGQGPQFIFQYYEEEERQRGNFPDRFSGHQFPNYSSELNVNALLLGDSALYLCASSLWTGTAEAFFGQGTRLTVV.

This chain connects TRBV29-1 to TRBJ2-5, with 11 nucleotides matching TRBD1. The trim removed 0 bases at V and 4 bases at J, leaving 4 bases unmatched. This CDR3 region has 15 residues. Germline CDR1 SQVTM, CDR2 ANQGSEA. The CDR3 region has the DNA TGCAGCGTTGAAGATTGGGACAGGGGGGGAGAGACCCAGTACTTC. Translated, it gives CSVEDWDRGGETQYF.

The chain couples TRBV3-1 to TRBJ2-1; 10 bases are shared with TRBD2. V lost 7 bases, J lost 6 bases, and 6 bases stayed unmatched. The CDR3 consists of 14 residues. CDR1 is LGHDT and CDR2 is YNNKEL in the germline V gene (reference sequence). The CDR3 loop reads CASNGLAAPNEQFF. In nucleotides, the CDR3 is TGTGCCAGCAACGGACTAGCGGCCCCCAATGAGCAGTTCTTC.

The chain is built from TRBV7-8 and TRBJ1-2; D call uncertain. The CDR3 contains 14 residues. Germline V gene data show CDR1 as SGHVS and CDR2 as FQNEAQ. Trimming removed 5 bases at V and 7 bases at J, with 17 bases between. CDR3 in DNA: TGTGCCAGCAGCCCAAATTCGGGGAGGGTTGGCTACACCTTC. Amino acid sequence: CASSPNSGRVGYTF.

V usage is TRBV11-2 and J usage is TRBJ2-1; D remains ambiguous. From germline, CDR1 is SGHAT and CDR2 FQNNGV. The CDR3 is 11 amino acids. Trimming pared 5 bases from V and 10 bases from J, leaving 9 bases between. The CDR3 sequence: CASSPFKEQFF. CDR3 nucleotide sequence: TGTGCCAGCAGCCCCTTTAAGGAGCAGTTCTTC.

The chain uses TRBV29-1 and TRBJ2-2, with D possibly matching TRBD1 (5 bases). CDR3 length: 13 amino acids. Per germline, CDR1 SQVTM and CDR2 ANQGSEA. Trimming took 5 bases from V and 5 from J, leaving 12 bases between them. CDR3 residues: CSVLRQRTGELFF. CDR3 coding DNA: TGCAGCGTTCTACGACAGAGGACCGGGGAGCTGTTTTTT.

CDR3 nucleotide sequence: TGTGCCAGCAGTCCACAGGGACGGACAGCTGAAGCTTTCTTT. Translating it yields CASSPQGRTAEAFF. The chain carries TRBV14 and TRBJ1-1; weak D call: TRBD1 (6 bases). The CDR3 loop spans 14 amino acids. Germline CDR1 SGHDN, CDR2 FVKESK. Deletions cut 6 bases from V and 6 bases from J, with 17 bases between.

The V gene is TRBV7-9, the J gene TRBJ2-7; D perhaps matches TRBD2 (5 bases). CDR3 length equals 15 residues. V was pared by 6 bases and J by 2 bases, with 17 bases between. Germline CDR1 SEHNR, CDR2 FQNEAQ (reference sequence). The CDR3: CASSPGWRPTYEQYF. The DNA of the CDR3 is TGTGCCAGCAGTCCGGGGTGGAGGCCGACCTACGAGCAGTACTTC.

The chain recombines TRBV19 with TRBJ2-7; TRBD2 matches at 11 bases. V lost 2 bases to trimming and J lost 2 bases; unmatched junction nucleotides: 2. The germline CDR1 and CDR2 sequences are LNHDA and SQIVND (reference sequence). There are 15 residues in the CDR3. The CDR3 reads CASSIRLAGPYEQYF. Here the CDR3 DNA reads TGTGCCAGTAGTATAAGACTAGCGGGACCCTACGAGCAGTACTTC.

The gene calls are TRBV27 and TRBJ2-1; D is perhaps TRBD2 (5 bases). CDR1 and CDR2 (germline): MNHEY, SMNVEV (reference sequence). V gave up 5 bases and J gave up 2 bases, with 13 bases separating them. CDR3 size: 15 residues. The CDR3 coding sequence is TGTGCCAGCAGTACTAGATCTAGTGCCTACAATGAGCAGTTCTTC. Encoded protein: CASSTRSSAYNEQFF.

V and J are TRBV12-3 or TRBV12-4 and TRBJ1-1; 7 bases map to TRBD1. Unmatched junction bases numbered 5, after V lost 8 bases and J lost 2 bases. The CDR3 loop spans 13 amino acids. The CDR3 is CASHRDSNTEAFF. CDR3 in DNA: TGTGCCAGCCACCGGGACAGCAACACTGAAGCTTTCTTT.

The rearrangement joins TRBV19 to TRBJ2-1; no definite D call. V shed 8 bases and J shed 3 bases, with 8 bases lying between them. The germline V gene has CDR1 LNHDA and CDR2 SQIVND (reference sequence). CDR3 size: 12 residues. CDR3 sequence reads: CASGQVYNEQFF. The CDR3 nucleotides are TGTGCCAGTGGCCAGGTCTACAATGAGCAGTTCTTC.

V usage is TRBV5-6 and J usage is TRBJ2-7, with 9 positions matching TRBD1. This CDR3 has 15 amino acids. Trimming took 2 bases from V and 2 from J; bases not matched to a gene: 5. Germline V gene sequence: CDR1 SGHDT, CDR2 YYEEEE. The CDR3 bases are TGTGCCAGCAGCTTTTCCGGGACAGGGCCCTACGAGCAGTACTTC. It encodes CASSFSGTGPYEQYF.

The J gene is TRBJ2-3, the V gene TRBV5-1; 7 bases are a match to TRBD2. CDR3 size: 15 residues. Germline CDR1 reads SGHRS; CDR2 reads YFSETQ. V was clipped by 4 bases and J by 3 bases; unmatched bases: 8. The CDR3: CASSPSPGRTDTQYF. CDR3 nucleotides: TGCGCCAGCAGCCCATCTCCCGGGAGGACAGATACGCAGTATTTT.

The V gene is TRBV27, the J gene TRBJ1-2; TRBD1 might be the D (5 bases). Trimming took off 6 bases at V and 5 bases at J, with 16 bases between the two ends. The CDR3 length is 14 residues. The germline gives CDR1 MNHEY, CDR2 SMNVEV (reference sequence). CDR3 nucleotides: TGTGCCAGCAGCAGACCCGGGGCCGGGTATGGCTACACCTTC. This translates into CASSRPGAGYGYTF.

The chain carries TRBV9 and TRBJ2-3, with TRBD2 matching over 9 bases. The CDR3 loop spans 16 amino acids. Germline loops: CDR1 SGDLS, CDR2 YYNGEE. V lost 0 bases to trimming and J lost 5 bases; unmatched junction nucleotides: 7. The CDR3: CASSVGLAGDLDTQYF. The CDR3 DNA follows: TGTGCCAGCAGCGTAGGGTTAGCGGGGGACTTAGATACGCAGTATTTT.

This chain connects TRBV9 to TRBJ2-3; D uncertain. CDR1 SGDLS and CDR2 YYNGEE come from the germline V gene. V lost 5 bases to trimming and J lost 0 bases, with 16 bases between them. This CDR3 region has 16 residues. The CDR3 DNA reads as TGTGCCAGCAGTCCCACCGCCCTTATTAGCACAGATACGCAGTATTTT. This gives the protein CASSPTALISTDTQYF.

The rearrangement links TRBV12-3 or TRBV12-4 to TRBJ1-2; a weak D match, TRBD1 (6 bases). CDR3 length: 14 amino acids. The V gene lost 4 bases and the J gene lost 2 bases, with 11 bases spanning the gap. The CDR3: CASSYTGTNYGYTF. The CDR3 nucleotides read TGTGCCAGCAGTTATACAGGGACAAACTATGGCTACACCTTC.

The J gene is TRBJ2-1, the V gene TRBV13; TRBD1 matches at 10 bases. Unmatched junction bases numbered 4, after V lost 4 bases and J lost 4 bases. Looked up from germline, CDR1 is PRHDT and CDR2 is FYEKMQ (reference sequence). The CDR3 sequence is 15 residues long. The CDR3 here is CASSSSGQGYNEQFF. CDR3 nucleotide sequence: TGTGCCAGCAGCTCCTCGGGACAGGGGTACAATGAGCAGTTCTTC.

J is TRBJ2-3 and V is TRBV11-3; D gene unclear. The CDR3 sequence is 13 residues long. The ends were cut back, 2 bases at V and 5 bases at J, with 8 bases in the middle. Germline CDR1 SGHNT, CDR2 YENEEA. The chain's CDR3 is CASSLRLLDTQYF. The CDR3 nucleotides are TGTGCCAGCAGCTTAAGGCTCTTAGATACGCAGTATTTT. Supplemented by reference TRBV11-3 and TRBJ2-3, the full variable domain reads EAGVVQSPRYKIIEKKQPVAFWCNPISGHNTLYWYLQNLGQGPELLIRYENEEAVDDSQLPKDRFSAERLKGVDSTLKIQPAELGDSAVYLCASSLRLLDTQYFGPGTRLTVL.

The chain is built from TRBV29-1 and TRBJ2-2, with D perhaps TRBD2 (6 bases). V lost 5 bases, J lost 4 bases, and 14 bases lay in between. CDR3 size: 14 residues. Germline loops: CDR1 SQVTM, CDR2 ANQGSEA. The CDR3, as DNA: TGCAGCGTTACAACCGGGAGAAGCACCGGGGAGCTGTTTTTT. This encodes CSVTTGRSTGELFF.